The rows below give T cell receptor beta chains drawn from one sample of a study of control samples from healthy donors and cancer patients. Clones were sequenced by immunoSEQ multiplex PCR, and TCRdb holds only the in-frame ones, with some missing. The data hold about 99,000 clones, with around nine tenths observed a single time. Sequenced input: PBMCs. Receptor source: a man in his sixties with lung cancer. The CDR3 runs from the conserved cysteine through the conserved F or W. The order of the fields is J gene, D gene, V gene, CDR3 DNA, CDR3 protein. A D gene is named only where the DNA matches it firmly.

>TRBJ2-5|-|TRBV11-2
TGTGCCAGCACTCCCCGGAGGGGGGCTTATGAGACCCAGTACTTC
CASTPRRGAYETQYF
>TRBJ1-3|TRBD1|TRBV5-1
TGCGCCAGCAGCCCTAATCAGGGGGATTACTCTGGAAACACCATATATTTT
CASSPNQGDYSGNTIYF
>TRBJ1-4|-|TRBV6-6
TGTGCCAGCAGTTACTTCTTAACAGCAACTAATGAAAAACTGTTTTTT
CASSYFLTATNEKLFF
>TRBJ2-2|-|TRBV7-8
TGTGCCAGCACCGCCCTATCCGGGGGCGGGGAGCTGTTTTTT
CASTALSGGGELFF
>TRBJ1-1|-|TRBV6-5
TGTGCCAGCAGCCGGATCTACAACACTGAAGCTTTCTTT
CASSRIYNTEAFF
>TRBJ2-1|TRBD1|TRBV24-1
TGTGCCACCAGTGATGGACAGGGGAATGAGCAGTTCTTC
CATSDGQGNEQFF
>TRBJ2-1|-|TRBV5-1
TGCGCCAGCAGAATAGATGGCACAGGGAACAATGAGCAGTTCTTC
CASRIDGTGNNEQFF
>TRBJ1-2|-|TRBV5-1
TGCGCCAGCAGCCCCTGGGATGTGGCAGCCGAGGGCTACACCTTC
CASSPWDVAAEGYTF
>TRBJ1-1|TRBD1|TRBV10-1
TGCGCCAGTTCGACAGGGGGCGAGTACACTGAAGCTTTCTTT
CASSTGGEYTEAFF
>TRBJ2-3|TRBD1|TRBV7-3
TGTGCCAGCAGCTTAATGGGACAGGGGACAGATACGCAGTATTTT
CASSLMGQGTDTQYF
>TRBJ2-2|-|TRBV6-5
TGTGCCAGCAGTTACTCGCTCCAGGGTCACACCGGGGAGCTGTTTTTT
CASSYSLQGHTGELFF
>TRBJ2-5|TRBD2|TRBV5-1
TGCGCCAGCAGCCGTGTACTAGCGGGGGGGCAGGAGACCCAGTACTTC
CASSRVLAGGQETQYF
>TRBJ1-1|TRBD1|TRBV6-1
TGTGCCAGCAGTGAAGCTGGTGGGTTCAGGGGGCGCGACACTGAAGCTTTCTTT
CASSEAGGFRGRDTEAFF
>TRBJ1-4|TRBD1|TRBV18
TGTGCCAGCTCCCCCGAAGGAGGAGGGGGCGAAAAACTGTTTTTT
CASSPEGGGGEKLFF
>TRBJ2-2|TRBD1|TRBV19
TGTGCCAGTAGCCTGAACTCAGGGGGCACCGGGGAGCTGTTTTTT
CASSLNSGGTGELFF